A single sample is the source of the 25 T cell receptor beta chains below, sequenced in a study of blood T cell repertoires in COVID-19. Profiled with immunoSEQ multiplex PCR; TCRdb holds only in-frame clones, not every one. The sample has some 200,000 clones, 80% to 90% seen once; the top ten hold roughly 4.5%. Sequencing input: peripheral blood. The receptors stem from a man aged 45-60 years with acute or convalescent COVID-19.

The chain joins TRBV7-8 to TRBJ2-2; D might be TRBD1 (5 bases). Trimming shortened V by 1 base and J by 4 bases, and 10 bases separated the two germline ends. This CDR3 contains 15 residues. The germline V gene has CDR1 SGHVS and CDR2 FQNEAQ. This chain's CDR3 is CASSLGGQSTGELFF. The CDR3, as DNA: TGTGCCAGCAGCTTAGGGGGCCAGTCCACCGGGGAGCTGTTTTTT. The full variable domain, rest sourced from reference TRBV7-8 and TRBJ2-2, is GAGVSQSPRYKVAKRGQDVALRCDPISGHVSLFWYQQALGQGPEFLTYFQNEAQLDKSGLPSDRFFAERPEGSVSTLKIQRTQQEDSAVYLCASSLGGQSTGELFFGEGSRLTVL.

This sequence joins TRBV25-1 and TRBJ1-1; 8 nucleotides align to TRBD1. Germline values: CDR1 MGHDK, CDR2 SYGVNS. The CDR3 extends over 13 amino acids. V was pared by 3 bases and J by 3 bases, with 0 bases of the junction left unmatched. The CDR3 coding sequence is TGTGCCAGCAGTGAGGACAGGGACACTGAAGCTTTCTTT. Protein product: CASSEDRDTEAFF.

This clone turned up a few times. The chain joins TRBV19 to TRBJ2-3; 7 bases match TRBD2. The V gene end was trimmed by 6 bases and the J gene end by 0 bases; junction bases not matched to a gene: 6. There are 15 residues in the CDR3. CDR1 is LNHDA, CDR2 SQIVND, per germline (reference sequence). Written as DNA, the CDR3 is TGTGCCAGTAGGGACGGACTAGTAAGCACAGATACGCAGTATTTT. Its translation: CASRDGLVSTDTQYF.

This clone was picked up one time. V and J are TRBV5-6 and TRBJ1-5; D uncertain. V was pared by 2 bases and J by 5 bases, with 11 bases between. The germline gives CDR1 SGHDT, CDR2 YYEEEE. The CDR3 totals 14 residues. The CDR3 here is CASSLKQSHQPQHF. The DNA of the CDR3 is TGTGCCAGCAGCTTAAAACAATCCCATCAGCCCCAGCATTTT.

V and J are TRBV19 and TRBJ2-3; 9 bases agree with TRBD2. The V and J ends lost 7 bases and 5 bases, in that order; junction bases with no gene match: 10. The CDR3 extends over 15 amino acids. Germline CDR1 is LNHDA and CDR2 is SQIVND (reference sequence). CDR3: CASTWGSSGEDTQYF. For the CDR3, the DNA is TGTGCCAGTACCTGGGGTTCTAGCGGGGAAGATACGCAGTATTTT.

This chain joins TRBV7-9 and TRBJ1-1, with 8 positions matching TRBD1. Unmatched junction bases numbered 5, after V lost 5 bases and J lost 0 bases. Germline V gene sequence: CDR1 SEHNR, CDR2 FQNEAQ (reference sequence). The CDR3 covers 15 residues. CDR3 DNA sequence: TGTGCCAGCAGCATTAGGGACAGGATGAACACTGAAGCTTTCTTT. Translating gives CASSIRDRMNTEAFF.

The rearrangement uses TRBV7-9 and TRBJ1-5; the match to TRBD1 covers 8 bases. Trimming cost V 4 bases and J 5 bases; bases outside gene matches: 10. The CDR3 loop spans 16 amino acids. Germline CDR1 is SEHNR and CDR2 is FQNEAQ (reference sequence). CDR3 protein: CASSSSGTGKDQPQHF. CDR3 sequence (DNA): TGTGCCAGCAGCTCTTCTGGGACAGGAAAAGATCAGCCCCAGCATTTT.

This sequence joins TRBV7-9 and TRBJ2-1; TRBD1 matches at 9 bases. The CDR3 is made up of 15 amino acids. Germline V CDR1 and CDR2: SEHNR, FQNEAQ (reference sequence). With V trimmed by 5 bases and J by 6 bases, 8 bases remained unmatched. The CDR3 sequence: CASSPQGAMGNEQFF. In nucleotides, the CDR3 is TGTGCCAGCAGCCCACAGGGGGCAATGGGCAATGAGCAGTTCTTC.

With respect to this clone: At one end the junction does not follow the germline gene, possibly because of a read error. The gene calls are TRBV10-3 and TRBJ1-5; D uncertain. The CDR3 totals 12 residues. Germline V lookup: CDR1 ENHRY, CDR2 SYGVKD. CDR3 protein: CATSETNQPQHF. The DNA of the CDR3 is TGTGCCACCAGTGAGACAAATCAGCCCCAGCATTTT.

The DNA of the CDR3 is TGTGCCAGCAGCTTAGATCTGGGGGCCCAAACTGAAGCTTTCTTT. Translation gives CASSLDLGAQTEAFF. The V and J genes are TRBV11-2 and TRBJ1-1; D perhaps matches TRBD1 (6 bases). This CDR3 spans 15 amino acids. Trimming cost V 0 bases and J 5 bases, with 13 bases left between them. Germline CDR1 SGHAT, CDR2 FQNNGV.

This chain links TRBV25-1 with TRBJ2-2, with unresolved D. The CDR3 loop spans 10 amino acids. Germline values: CDR1 MGHDK, CDR2 SYGVNS. Trimming removed 7 bases from V and 8 bases from J, with 5 bases in between. CDR3 loop: CASMEGELFF. DNA of the CDR3: TGTGCCAGCATGGAGGGGGAGCTGTTTTTT.

The rearrangement links TRBV6-5 to TRBJ1-5; 10 bases fit TRBD1. V shed 5 bases, J shed 4 bases, and the junction held 5 bases outside the gene matches. Germline CDR1 MNHEY, CDR2 SVGAGI. The CDR3 runs to 15 residues. CDR3 loop: CASSLRQGANQPQHF. CDR3 bases: TGTGCCAGCAGTCTCCGACAGGGGGCGAATCAGCCCCAGCATTTT.

The chain has TRBV6-5 and TRBJ2-7, with D maybe TRBD2 (5 bases). The CDR3 has 15 residues. Germline loops: CDR1 MNHEY, CDR2 SVGAGI. Trimming left V 5 bases short and J 4 bases short, with 18 bases between. CDR3 coding DNA: TGTGCCAGCAGTCGGGTCGGGGTCCTTTGGTACGAGCAGTACTTC. Its translation is CASSRVGVLWYEQYF.

This clone turned up a few times. V is TRBV5-4 and J is TRBJ2-3; 10 nucleotides match TRBD2. CDR1 SGHNT and CDR2 YYREEE come from the germline V gene (reference sequence). J was trimmed by 3 bases and V by 4 bases; bases with no gene match: 5. The CDR3 runs to 15 residues. The CDR3 protein is CASSARTSGTDTQYF. In DNA, the CDR3 is TGTGCCAGCAGCGCAAGGACTAGCGGAACAGATACGCAGTATTTT.

The chain couples TRBV6-2 or TRBV6-3 to TRBJ1-1; TRBD1 matches 9 bases. This CDR3 has 16 residues. V was clipped by 1 base and J by 4 bases; unmatched bases: 7. Looked up from germline, CDR1 is MNHEY and CDR2 is SVGEGT. DNA of the CDR3: TGTGCCAGCAGTTACTGGGGGACAGGGCAGGGCACTGAAGCTTTCTTT. This gives the protein CASSYWGTGQGTEAFF.

The V call is TRBV19, the J call TRBJ2-1; D unclear. CDR1 LNHDA and CDR2 SQIVND come from the germline V gene (reference sequence). This CDR3 is 15 amino acids long. Trimming left V 5 bases short and J 8 bases short, with 19 bases between. The CDR3 reads CASSDITTRTDEQFF. CDR3 in DNA: TGTGCCAGTAGTGACATCACCACCCGTACGGATGAGCAGTTCTTC.

This clone has more than one count but fewer than ten. This chain connects TRBV27 to TRBJ1-5; 9 bases are a match to TRBD1. In germline, CDR1 is MNHEY, CDR2 SMNVEV (reference sequence). The length of the CDR3 is 13 residues. Trimming removed 6 bases from V and 6 bases from J; junction bases left unmatched: 3. The CDR3 reads CASRATGGQPQHF. In DNA form, the CDR3 reads TGTGCCAGCAGAGCGACAGGGGGTCAGCCCCAGCATTTT.

This chain uses TRBV9 with TRBJ2-2; D ambiguous. Germline values: CDR1 SGDLS, CDR2 YYNGEE. The V and J ends lost 0 bases and 2 bases respectively, with 17 bases between them. This CDR3 comprises 18 residues. CDR3: CASSVGDGWQPNTGELFF. The CDR3 DNA reads TGTGCCAGCAGCGTAGGCGACGGGTGGCAGCCTAACACCGGGGAGCTGTTTTTT.

This rearrangement joins TRBV6-5 to TRBJ1-1, with D perhaps TRBD1 (6 bases). The CDR3 is 12 residues long. V lost 2 bases and J 12 bases, leaving 13 bases between the germline ends. Germline V gene lookup returns CDR1 MNHEY and CDR2 SVGAGI. The CDR3 region has the DNA TGTGCCAGCAGTTACAGGGGGGGTAGTACTTTCTTT. Protein product: CASSYRGGSTFF.

The chain is built from TRBV7-9 and TRBJ1-2, with unresolved D. V was trimmed by 0 bases and J by 8 bases, leaving 19 bases between them. The germline CDR1 and CDR2 sequences are SEHNR and FQNEAQ (reference sequence). The CDR3 is 16 amino acids. The CDR3 nucleotides read TGTGCCAGCAGCTTAGCGTCACTAGGAAAGGCTCAGGGCTACACCTTC. Its translation: CASSLASLGKAQGYTF.

This clone has a handful of counts. The chain links TRBV7-8 to TRBJ1-6; 10 bases are shared with TRBD1. CDR1 and CDR2 (germline): SGHVS, FQNEAQ. The V gene end was trimmed by 5 bases and the J gene end by 5 bases; junction bases not matched to a gene: 3. The CDR3 is made up of 15 amino acids. The chain's CDR3 is CASSPGTGDNSPLHF. CDR3 sequence (DNA): TGTGCCAGCAGCCCCGGGACAGGGGATAATTCACCCCTCCACTTT.

The chain links TRBV7-6 to TRBJ1-3; D may be TRBD1 (6 bases). V was trimmed by 5 bases and J by 9 bases, leaving 23 bases between them. The germline V gene has CDR1 SGHVS and CDR2 FNYEAQ. The CDR3 loop spans 16 amino acids. DNA for the CDR3: TGTGCCAGCAGCGCGATGCAGGGGTCGCCGGGCGGCACCATATATTTT. It is translated as CASSAMQGSPGGTIYF.

The chain recombines TRBV5-4 with TRBJ1-1; TRBD1 might be the D (6 bases). This CDR3 contains 14 residues. Germline V lookup: CDR1 SGHNT, CDR2 YYREEE (reference sequence). Trimming left V 3 bases short and J 3 bases short, with 12 bases between. CDR3 sequence: CASSYLQGHTEAFF. The DNA for the CDR3 is TGTGCCAGCAGCTATCTCCAGGGGCACACTGAAGCTTTCTTT.

Only one count was recorded for this clone. The V gene is TRBV7-2, the J gene TRBJ2-1, with 7 bases aligning to TRBD1. With V trimmed by 4 bases and J by 4 bases, 10 bases remained unmatched. Per the germline V gene, CDR1 is SGHTA and CDR2 is FQGNSA. The CDR3 covers 16 residues. In DNA form, the CDR3 reads TGTGCCAGCAGCTCCAGACAGGGCGATCGTTACAATGAGCAGTTCTTC. Protein sequence: CASSSRQGDRYNEQFF. Supplemented by reference TRBV7-2 and TRBJ2-1, the full variable domain reads GAGVSQSPSNKVTEKGKDVELRCDPISGHTALYWYRQSLGQGLEFLIYFQGNSAPDKSGLPSDRFSAERTGGSVSTLTIQRTQQEDSAVYLCASSSRQGDRYNEQFFGPGTRLTVL.

The rearrangement links TRBV7-2 to TRBJ1-3; D may be TRBD1 (5 bases). Germline V gene sequence: CDR1 SGHTA, CDR2 FQGNSA. CDR3 size: 15 residues. Trimming took 5 bases from V and 1 from J, leaving 12 bases between them. The CDR3 spells CASSETVTSGNTIYF. The CDR3 region has the DNA TGTGCCAGCAGCGAGACAGTCACTTCTGGAAACACCATATATTTT.